Each of the 30 T cell receptor beta chains below was sequenced from the same sample in a study of spatial heterogeneity in lung cancer. Time point given: blood at routine non-recurrence follow-up after resection. TCRdb re-called the 5' RACE reads through MiXCR, storing one row per CDR3 protein. The sample consists of 95,000 to 120,000 distinct CDR3 sequences, about a tenth of them appearing once. Material: PBMCs, obtained at follow-up. The source is a female donor with early-stage non-small cell lung cancer.

The rearrangement joins TRBV11-2 to TRBJ2-2, with D unresolved. Trimming cost V 5 bases and J 6 bases, with 10 bases left between them. The CDR3 is 13 amino acids. Germline V CDR1 and CDR2: SGHAT, FQNNGV. This chain's CDR3 is CASSGRLAGELFF. CDR3 nucleotide sequence: TGTGCCAGCAGCGGAAGGCTCGCCGGGGAGCTGTTTTTT.

This clonotype has more than one count but fewer than ten. J is TRBJ2-3 and V is TRBV7-3; 7 bases match TRBD1. CDR1 and CDR2 from the germline V gene are SGHTA and FQGTGA. The trim removed 2 bases at V and 2 bases at J, leaving 4 bases unmatched. The CDR3 sequence is 15 residues long. The DNA of the CDR3 is TGTGCCAGCAGCTTATCGGGACAGAACACAGATACGCAGTATTTT. This gives the protein CASSLSGQNTDTQYF. Using reference TRBV7-3 and TRBJ2-3 for the parts outside the CDR3, the full variable domain is GAGVSQTPSNKVTEKGKYVELRCDPISGHTALYWYRQSLGQGPEFLIYFQGTGAADDSGLPNDRFFAVRPEGSVSTLKIQRTERGDSAVYLCASSLSGQNTDTQYFGPGTRLTVL.

J is TRBJ2-2 and V is TRBV9; no clear D gene. The germline CDR1 and CDR2 sequences are SGDLS and YYNGEE. The germline V and J ends were trimmed by 0 bases and 1 base, with 7 bases remaining between them. This CDR3 region has 15 residues. The CDR3 spells CASSVEGRNTGELFF. DNA for the CDR3: TGTGCCAGCAGCGTAGAGGGAAGGAACACCGGGGAGCTGTTTTTT.

This clonotype was counted ten times or more. The CDR3 coding sequence is TGTGCCATCAGTGGAGGGACTAGGACGTACAATGAGCAGTTCTTC. It translates to CAISGGTRTYNEQFF. The chain couples TRBV10-3 to TRBJ2-1; 8 bases align to TRBD2. V dropped 4 bases and J dropped 4; count of bases not matched to a gene: 6. In germline, CDR1 is ENHRY, CDR2 SYGVKD. This CDR3 region has 15 residues.

This clonotype was recorded a few times. V gene TRBV24-1 combines with J gene TRBJ2-2; 10 bases are shared with TRBD2. The CDR3 loop spans 17 amino acids. The germline gives CDR1 KGHDR, CDR2 SFDVKD. The V and J ends lost 4 bases and 7 bases, in that order; junction bases with no gene match: 11. CDR3 loop: CATSEQRLAGVVGELFF. The CDR3, as DNA: TGTGCCACCAGTGAACAGAGGCTAGCGGGAGTGGTCGGGGAGCTGTTTTTT.

In this sample, this clonotype turned up a few times. The chain recombines TRBV30 with TRBJ1-5, with D uncertain. V gave up 3 bases and J gave up 2 bases, with 14 bases separating them. This CDR3 spans 15 amino acids. In germline, CDR1 is GTSNPN, CDR2 SVGIG (reference sequence). The chain's CDR3 is CAWSVGILRNQPQHF. The CDR3, as DNA: TGTGCCTGGAGCGTAGGTATCCTCCGCAATCAGCCCCAGCATTTT.

This clonotype was counted between two and nine times. The rearrangement joins TRBV2 to TRBJ2-1, with unresolved D. CDR1 is SNHLY, CDR2 FYNNEI, per germline. Trimming stripped 7 bases from V and 3 bases from J, with 16 bases between. This CDR3 is built from 15 residues. CDR3: CASTSAHTIYNEQFF. The CDR3 DNA follows: TGTGCCAGCACAAGTGCTCATACCATCTACAATGAGCAGTTCTTC.

This clonotype was recorded at least ten times. This rearrangement joins TRBV5-4 to TRBJ2-2, with 9 bases aligning to TRBD2. The CDR3 length is 16 residues. V lost 2 bases, J lost 5 bases, and 7 bases stayed unmatched. Germline CDR1 is SGHNT and CDR2 is YYREEE (reference sequence). The CDR3 spells CASSFSGRRRTGELFF. DNA of the CDR3: TGTGCCAGCAGCTTTAGCGGGAGAAGGCGTACCGGGGAGCTGTTTTTT.

The chain uses TRBV2 and TRBJ2-7; D perhaps matches TRBD2 (5 bases). Trimming pared 6 bases from V and 2 bases from J, leaving 8 bases between. This CDR3 is 12 amino acids long. The germline gives CDR1 SNHLY, CDR2 FYNNEI. The CDR3 reads CASRRAAYEQYF. In DNA form, the CDR3 reads TGTGCCAGCAGGCGGGCCGCCTACGAGCAGTACTTC. Looking up the rest from reference TRBV2 and TRBJ2-7 gives the full variable domain: EPEVTQTPSHQVTQMGQEVILRCVPISNHLYFYWYRQILGQKVEFLVSFYNNEISEKSEIFDDQFSVERPDGSNFTLKIRSTKLEDSAMYFCASRRAAYEQYFGPGTRLTVT.

The chain combines TRBV12-3 or TRBV12-4 with TRBJ2-5, with D perhaps matching TRBD1 (7 bases). Trimming pared 7 bases from V and 5 bases from J, leaving 14 bases between. There are 13 residues in the CDR3. This CDR3 reads CASKGGGTETQYF. Here the CDR3 DNA reads TGTGCCAGCAAAGGGGGCGGGACTGAGACCCAGTACTTC.

This clonotype was observed a few times. An end of the junction differs from the germline gene, which may be a read error. The genes are TRBV10-3 and TRBJ1-4; tentative D call: TRBD1 (5 bases). This CDR3 has 13 residues. Germline CDR1 ENHRY, CDR2 SYGVKD. Written as DNA, the CDR3 is TGTGCCATCGGTGAACAGGCTAATGAAAAACTGTTTTTT. As protein: CAIGEQANEKLFF.

This sequence joins TRBV20-1 and TRBJ1-5; D is undetermined. Between the trimmed V and J ends, which lost 4 bases and 7 bases, there was a span of 17 bases. Germline-derived CDR1 and CDR2 are DFQATT and SNEGSKA (reference sequence). The CDR3 is made up of 14 amino acids. CDR3 residues: CSAMIGGREQPQHF. The CDR3 DNA reads as TGCAGTGCTATGATAGGAGGGAGGGAACAGCCCCAGCATTTT.

This clonotype has more than one count but fewer than ten. The V gene is TRBV3-1, the J gene TRBJ1-5; D unresolved. The germline V gene has CDR1 LGHDT and CDR2 YNNKEL (reference sequence). V was clipped by 0 bases and J by 0 bases, with 6 bases between them. CDR3 length: 15 residues. This CDR3 reads CASSQDYFSNQPQHF. CDR3 sequence (DNA): TGTGCCAGCAGCCAAGATTACTTTAGCAATCAGCCCCAGCATTTT.

Ten or more counts support this clonotype. The chain uses TRBV7-2 and TRBJ1-1; D may be TRBD1 (5 bases). Germline loops: CDR1 SGHTA, CDR2 FQGNSA. The CDR3 contains 12 residues. Trimming left V 1 base short and J 7 bases short, with 7 bases between. The CDR3 region is CASSLGGDEAFF. CDR3 nucleotide sequence: TGTGCCAGCAGCTTAGGGGGGGATGAAGCTTTCTTT.

This rearrangement joins TRBV4-3 to TRBJ2-3, with TRBD1 as a possible D gene (6 bases). Germline V lookup: CDR1 LGHNA, CDR2 YSLEER. The CDR3 runs 16 residues. Deletions cut 0 bases from V and 6 bases from J, with 16 bases between. Here the CDR3 DNA reads TGCGCCAGCAGCCAAGATTCAGGGGCGCGATCTGATACGCAGTATTTT. Protein product: CASSQDSGARSDTQYF.

The chain carries TRBV9 and TRBJ2-1; 7 nucleotides line up with TRBD2. This CDR3 region has 15 residues. Germline CDR1 SGDLS, CDR2 YYNGEE. V lost 3 bases to trimming and J lost 0 bases; unmatched junction nucleotides: 3. CDR3 amino acids: CASSASGSSYNEQFF. CDR3 bases: TGTGCCAGCAGCGCTAGCGGTAGCTCCTACAATGAGCAGTTCTTC.

There are a few counts of this clonotype. The rearrangement uses TRBV24-1 and TRBJ1-5, with 7 nucleotides matching TRBD1. Germline CDR1 is KGHDR and CDR2 is SFDVKD. There are 16 residues in the CDR3. V lost 3 bases and J lost 4; bases outside the gene matches: 8. CDR3 bases: TGTGCCACCAGTGATGCAGGGGGTAGGGGAAATCAGCCCCAGCATTTT. It codes for CATSDAGGRGNQPQHF.

The chain has TRBV7-7 and TRBJ2-3; no definite D call. The CDR3 extends over 13 amino acids. Germline loops: CDR1 SSHAT, CDR2 FNYEAQ (reference sequence). Between the trimmed V and J ends, which lost 5 bases and 4 bases, there was a span of 10 bases. Here the CDR3 DNA reads TGTGCCAGCAGCGTGCGACATTCAGATACGCAGTATTTT. The encoded protein is CASSVRHSDTQYF. The whole variable domain, filled in from reference TRBV7-7 and TRBJ2-3, reads GAGVSQSPRYKVTKRGQDVTLRCDPISSHATLYWYQQALGQGPEFLTYFNYEAQPDKSGLPSDRFSAERPEGSISTLTIQRTEQRDSAMYRCASSVRHSDTQYFGPGTRLTVL.

There are a few counts of this clonotype. The genes are TRBV7-9 and TRBJ2-3; D gene unclear. This CDR3 has 14 residues. Germline values: CDR1 SEHNR, CDR2 FQNEAQ (reference sequence). V was trimmed by 3 bases and J by 2 bases, leaving 9 bases between them. The CDR3 nucleotides are TGTGCCAGCAGCTTTCAAAGTTTCACAGATACGCAGTATTTT. It specifies CASSFQSFTDTQYF.

The chain joins TRBV7-8 to TRBJ1-2; D gene ambiguous. V was trimmed by 5 bases and J by 0 bases, leaving 10 bases between them. CDR3 length: 14 amino acids. The germline CDR1 and CDR2 sequences are SGHVS and FQNEAQ. The DNA for the CDR3 is TGTGCCAGCAGCCAATCGGCAGCTAACTATGGCTACACCTTC. Protein: CASSQSAANYGYTF. Full variable domain (outside the CDR3, taken from reference TRBV7-8 and TRBJ1-2): GAGVSQSPRYKVAKRGQDVALRCDPISGHVSLFWYQQALGQGPEFLTYFQNEAQLDKSGLPSDRFFAERPEGSVSTLKIQRTQQEDSAVYLCASSQSAANYGYTFGSGTRLTVV.

This clonotype was seen only a few times. This sequence joins TRBV7-8 and TRBJ2-3; D may be TRBD2 (5 bases). CDR1 is SGHVS, CDR2 FQNEAQ, per germline. The CDR3 extends over 13 amino acids. Trimming removed 8 bases from V and 4 bases from J, with 13 bases in between. CDR3 sequence: CASRGRAPDTQYF. The DNA for the CDR3 is TGTGCCAGCCGGGGTAGGGCGCCAGATACGCAGTATTTT.

At least ten counts were recorded for this clonotype. The chain has TRBV7-9 and TRBJ2-7; no definite D call. CDR3 length: 13 amino acids. The germline V gene has CDR1 SEHNR and CDR2 FQNEAQ (reference sequence). V was cut by 3 bases and J by 5 bases, with 11 bases left in between. Written as DNA, the CDR3 is TGTGCCAGCAGCTTGGGGATCTCTAACGAGCAGTACGTC. Encoded protein: CASSLGISNEQYV.

V and J are TRBV27 and TRBJ1-5; D is perhaps TRBD1 (5 bases). The germline V gene has CDR1 MNHEY and CDR2 SMNVEV (reference sequence). V dropped 1 base and J dropped 5 bases, with 18 bases sitting between them. CDR3 length equals 17 residues. For the CDR3, the DNA is TGTGCCAGCAGTTTATACTCCGTTGGGGCCTCGGATCAGCCCCAGCATTTT. This encodes CASSLYSVGASDQPQHF.

V gene TRBV20-1 combines with J gene TRBJ2-4, with D unclear. V shed 0 bases and J shed 0 bases, with 18 bases lying between them. CDR1 and CDR2 (germline): DFQATT, SNEGSKA (reference sequence). The CDR3 extends over 18 amino acids. The CDR3 protein is CSARDQGVSPIAKNIQYF. CDR3 DNA: TGCAGTGCTAGAGATCAAGGCGTGTCTCCGATAGCCAAAAACATTCAGTACTTC.

The chain has TRBV20-1 and TRBJ1-5; 7 nucleotides agree with TRBD1. The CDR3 length is 18 residues. Germline assignment: CDR1 DFQATT and CDR2 SNEGSKA (reference sequence). J lost 4 bases, V lost 0 bases, and 15 bases had no gene match. CDR3 nucleotides: TGCAGTGCTAGAGACCCCACTAAGACAGACAGGGAGAATCAGCCCCAGCATTTT. Protein sequence: CSARDPTKTDRENQPQHF.

Only a few counts were recorded for this clonotype. The rearrangement links TRBV11-3 to TRBJ2-5; D possibly matches TRBD1 or TRBD2 (6 bases each). Germline loops: CDR1 SGHNT, CDR2 YENEEA. CDR3 length: 15 residues. V lost 0 bases, J lost 0 bases, and 8 bases lay in between. The CDR3 DNA follows: TGTGCCAGCAGCTTAGAGGGGGGCTACCAAGAGACCCAGTACTTC. Amino acids: CASSLEGGYQETQYF.

CDR3 nucleotide sequence: TGTGCCAGCAGCCAAGACCTGGGCGGACGATACGAGCAGTACTTC. It specifies CASSQDLGGRYEQYF. The chain is built from TRBV4-2 and TRBJ2-7; D gene ambiguous. The CDR3 length is 15 residues. Germline lookup yields CDR1 LGHNA and CDR2 YNFKEQ. Trimming removed 0 bases from V and 4 bases from J, with 13 bases in between.

This sequence joins TRBV2 and TRBJ1-2, with D tentatively TRBD1 (5 bases). This CDR3 is 13 amino acids long. The germline V gene has CDR1 SNHLY and CDR2 FYNNEI. Trimming pared 4 bases from V and 6 bases from J, leaving 12 bases between. Here the CDR3 DNA reads TGTGCCAGCAGTGGATCCCAGGGAGATGGCTACACCTTC. Translated, it gives CASSGSQGDGYTF.

The genes are TRBV7-2 and TRBJ1-1; D gene ambiguous. Germline V gives CDR1 SGHTA, CDR2 FQGNSA. The CDR3 consists of 13 residues. V shed 4 bases and J shed 1 base, with 7 bases lying between them. CDR3 sequence: CASSSQWNTEAFF. The DNA for the CDR3 is TGTGCCAGCAGCTCTCAATGGAACACTGAAGCTTTCTTT.

The rearrangement uses TRBV10-3 and TRBJ1-1; D perhaps matches TRBD1 (5 bases). Germline assignment: CDR1 ENHRY and CDR2 SYGVKD. Trimming left V 2 bases short and J 6 bases short, with 13 bases between. This CDR3 comprises 14 residues. The CDR3 here is CAISEGRRGSEAFF. The DNA for the CDR3 is TGTGCCATCAGTGAGGGGAGGAGGGGCTCTGAAGCTTTCTTT.